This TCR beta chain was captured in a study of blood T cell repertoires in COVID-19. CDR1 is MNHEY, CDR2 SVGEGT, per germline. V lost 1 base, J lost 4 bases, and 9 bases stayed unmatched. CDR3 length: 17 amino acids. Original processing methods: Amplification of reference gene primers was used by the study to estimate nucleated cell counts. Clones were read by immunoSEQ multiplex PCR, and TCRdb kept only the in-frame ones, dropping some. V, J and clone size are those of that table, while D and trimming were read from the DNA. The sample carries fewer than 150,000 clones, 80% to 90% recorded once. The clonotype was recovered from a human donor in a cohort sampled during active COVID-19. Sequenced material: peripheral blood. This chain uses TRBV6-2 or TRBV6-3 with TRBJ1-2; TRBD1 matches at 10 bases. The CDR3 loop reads CASSYLTGTGVAYGYTF. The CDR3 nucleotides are TGTGCCAGCAGTTACTTAACCGGGACAGGGGTTGCCTATGGCTACACCTTC.